This is a list of T cell receptor beta chains from one sample in a study of early T cells in non-severe SARS-CoV-2 infection. Using its own MiXCR run on the 5' RACE reads, TCRdb lists one record per CDR3 protein. The data contain some 60,000 distinct CDR3 sequences, roughly a tenth of them singletons. Sequenced material: whole blood. Every receptor here comes from an adult who was a healthcare worker with PCR-confirmed SARS-CoV-2 infection or an uninfected control (not recorded which). Both conserved end residues are part of each CDR3. D genes are given only for firm matches. Clone size is given for some rows only: seen once, a few or many times, or a class if the clone is expanded.

abundance	v_gene	j_gene	d_gene	CDR3nt	CDR3aa
few	TRBV5-5	TRBJ1-2	TRBD1	TGTGCCAGCAGCTCCTGGACAGGGCGCCCTAACTATGGCTACACCTTC	CASSSWTGRPNYGYTF
many	TRBV27	TRBJ1-2	TRBD1	TGTGCCAGCAGTTACGGGACAGGGAACGATTATGGCTACACCTTC	CASSYGTGNDYGYTF
many	TRBV9	TRBJ2-3	NA	TGTGCCAGCAGCGCTTACAGGGGACTCGATACGCAGTATTTT	CASSAYRGLDTQYF
NA	TRBV7-2	TRBJ2-3	NA	TGTGCCAGCAGCTTCCGCGGGCAATCAGATACGCAGTATTTT	CASSFRGQSDTQYF
many	TRBV20-1	TRBJ2-7	TRBD1	TGCAGTGCTAGGGGCAGGGGGTGGGAGCAGTACTTC	CSARGRGWEQYF
many	TRBV27	TRBJ1-1	NA	TGTGCCACCTACGCCGGGCAAAAAGCTTTCTTT	CATYAGQKAFF
many	TRBV12-3/TRBV12-4	TRBJ1-2	TRBD1	TGTGCCAGCAGTTCGGACAGGGGTGGCTACACCTTC	CASSSDRGGYTF
many	TRBV6-2/TRBV6-3	TRBJ2-5	NA	TGTGCCAGCAGCATCCAAGAGACCCAGTACTTC	CASSIQETQYF
few	TRBV18	TRBJ2-3	NA	TGTGCCAGCTCACCAGACAAGACTCTTAGCACAGATACGCAGTATTTT	CASSPDKTLSTDTQYF
few	TRBV29-1	TRBJ1-1	TRBD1	TGCAGCGTTGTGCGACGGACAGGGACCACTGAAGCTTTCTTT	CSVVRRTGTTEAFF
few	TRBV29-1	TRBJ2-3	NA	TGCAGCGTTGATTCGGGTACCTGGGGAGATACGCAGTATTTT	CSVDSGTWGDTQYF
NA	TRBV12-3/TRBV12-4	TRBJ1-1	NA	TGTGCCAGCAGGCCCGGGCCGTACACTGAAGCTTTCTTT	CASRPGPYTEAFF
few	TRBV5-4	TRBJ2-2	NA	TGTGCCAGCAGCTTGGCCCCGTCAGGACGGGAGCTGTTTTTT	CASSLAPSGRELFF
many	TRBV15	TRBJ2-2	NA	TGTGCCACCAGCCGGGCCCTCTCCACCGGGGAGCTGTTTTTT	CATSRALSTGELFF
many	TRBV7-8	TRBJ1-1	NA	TGTGCCAGCAGCTTAGATAGGGAGGTGAAGGCTTTCTTT	CASSLDREVKAFF
many	TRBV20-1	TRBJ2-3	NA	TGCAGTGCAGATACGCAGTATTTT	CSADTQYF
many	TRBV5-8	TRBJ1-2	NA	TGTGCCAGCAGCTTCCAAAGCTATGGCTACACCTTC	CASSFQSYGYTF
few	TRBV11-2	TRBJ2-1	TRBD2	TGTGCCAGCAGCTACCCCGGTGTAGCGGGAATCGACAATGAGCAGTTCTTC	CASSYPGVAGIDNEQFF
few	TRBV7-2	TRBJ2-4	TRBD2	TGTGCCAGCAGCTTAGAGTGGTTAGCGGGCGAAAACATTCAGTACTTC	CASSLEWLAGENIQYF
many	TRBV7-8	TRBJ2-7	TRBD2	TGTGCCAGCACCGTTTCTGGAGCGGGAGTACACGAGCAGTACTTC	CASTVSGAGVHEQYF
many	TRBV27	TRBJ2-2	NA	TGTGCCAGCAGAAGGGAGGAGGTCGGGGAGCTGTTTTTT	CASRREEVGELFF
many	TRBV5-1	TRBJ2-3	NA	TGCGCCAGCTCCCGATCGCTTGACTTTCCCACAGATACGCAGTATTTT	CASSRSLDFPTDTQYF
NA	TRBV4-1	TRBJ2-3	NA	TGCGCCAGCAGCCAAGAGGGTACGCAGTATTTT	CASSQEGTQYF
many	TRBV4-1	TRBJ2-7	NA	TGCGCCAGCAGCCAAGATGGGGGGCCCTACGAGCAGTACTTC	CASSQDGGPYEQYF
few	TRBV28	TRBJ1-1	NA	TGTGCCAGCAGTTTATGGGGGAGGGGTGAAGCTTTCTTT	CASSLWGRGEAFF
few	TRBV5-6	TRBJ1-1	TRBD1	TGTGCCAGCAGCTTTGGGGACAGGGGCTGGGACACTGAAGCTTTCTTT	CASSFGDRGWDTEAFF
many	TRBV20-1	TRBJ2-1	TRBD2	TGCAGTGCAAGTAGCGGGAGGAGCTCCTACAATGAGCAGTTCTTC	CSASSGRSSYNEQFF
many	TRBV5-1	TRBJ1-2	NA	TGCGCCAGCAGCTTGGCAGGGGATAACTATGGCTACACCTTC	CASSLAGDNYGYTF
many	TRBV6-4	TRBJ2-3	NA	TGTGCCAGCAGTGACCCTCCTACTACAGATACGCAGTATTTT	CASSDPPTTDTQYF
NA	TRBV7-3	TRBJ2-2	NA	TGTGCCAGCAGCTTACAGGGAGACACCGGGGAGCTGTTTTTT	CASSLQGDTGELFF
NA	TRBV19	TRBJ1-1	NA	TGTGCCAGTAGTCCCCGTCGTGGTTTGATGAACACTGAAGCTTTCTTT	CASSPRRGLMNTEAFF
NA	TRBV6-2/TRBV6-3	TRBJ1-5	NA	TGTGCCAGCAGTTACTCTGGACGGCTCACTCAGCCCCAGCATTTT	CASSYSGRLTQPQHF
many	TRBV7-2	TRBJ1-1	NA	TGTGCCAGCAGCTTAGAAAGGTCAAGTGAAGCTTTCTTT	CASSLERSSEAFF
few	TRBV29-1	TRBJ2-5	NA	TGCAGCGTCGCAAACCTACAGGGTAAAGAGACCCAGTACTTC	CSVANLQGKETQYF
many	TRBV20-1	TRBJ2-5	NA	TGCAGTACTCAAAGAGGGACGTACCAAGAGACCCAGTACTTC	CSTQRGTYQETQYF
few	TRBV7-9	TRBJ1-2	NA	NA	CASSFGQGGYTF
many	TRBV7-9	TRBJ2-1	NA	TGTGCCAGCAAAGATGAGCAGTTCTTC	CASKDEQFF
many	TRBV18	TRBJ1-1	NA	TGTGCCAGCTCACGAAGGCAGGGTGAAGCTTTCTTT	CASSRRQGEAFF
few	TRBV2	TRBJ1-4	NA	TGTGCCAGCAGTCGGGAGAGTATCGATGAAAAACTGTTTTTT	CASSRESIDEKLFF
many	TRBV2	TRBJ2-1	TRBD2	TGTGCCACCCTAGCGGGAGCGAATGAGCAGTTCTTC	CATLAGANEQFF
NA	TRBV11-2	TRBJ2-2	NA	TGTGCCAGCAGCTTAGGAGTATTTGCGGTCACCGGGGAGCTGTTTTTT	CASSLGVFAVTGELFF
few	TRBV3-1	TRBJ2-7	NA	TGTGCCAGCAGTTTAACCTCCCACAGGGTCTACGAGCAGTACTTC	CASSLTSHRVYEQYF
few	TRBV10-1	TRBJ2-7	NA	TGCGCCAGCAGTGAGGGTCTCGGGGACTCCTACGAGCAGTACTTC	CASSEGLGDSYEQYF
few	TRBV20-1	TRBJ2-7	TRBD1	TGCAGTGCCTTCCGGGACAGGGCTGAGTACGAGCAGTACTTC	CSAFRDRAEYEQYF
few	TRBV7-9	TRBJ2-1	TRBD2	TGTGCCAGCAGCTTCCAGGGCGGGAGGGACAATGAGCAGTTCTTC	CASSFQGGRDNEQFF
few	TRBV5-6	TRBJ1-1	NA	TGTGCCAGCAGCTTGCTAGCCGTAGCAGCAATGAACACTGAAGCTTTCTTT	CASSLLAVAAMNTEAFF
many	TRBV5-1	TRBJ2-7	TRBD2	TGCGCCAGCAGCTTGGGGCTAGCGGGAGGAACCTACGAGCAGTACTTC	CASSLGLAGGTYEQYF
many	TRBV11-1	TRBJ2-1	NA	TGTGCCAGCAGCTTAGGGGCTCCCTGGGACGGCGAGCAGTTCTTC	CASSLGAPWDGEQFF
many	TRBV7-3	TRBJ2-1	TRBD2	TGTGCCAGCAGCTTAATAGGGACTAGCGGGAGAACCAACAATGAGCAGTTCTTC	CASSLIGTSGRTNNEQFF
many	TRBV7-2	TRBJ2-1	NA	TGTGCCAGCAGCTATAAATCCGGGAGTGAGGATGAGCAGTTCTTC	CASSYKSGSEDEQFF
many	TRBV29-1	TRBJ2-3	NA	TGCAGCGTCGGTGACGGCTCAAATACGCAGTATTTT	CSVGDGSNTQYF
NA	TRBV21-1	TRBJ2-7	NA	TGTGCCAGCAGCAGCGAGGGAAGCAACGAGCAGTACTTC	CASSSEGSNEQYF
many	TRBV11-1	TRBJ2-5	NA	TGTGCCAGCAGCCCTCGTTCCCCAGGTGGAGAAGAGACCCAGTACTTC	CASSPRSPGGEETQYF
NA	TRBV7-2	TRBJ1-2	NA	TGTGCCAGCAGCTTAGCAACTGGCTACACCTTC	CASSLATGYTF
few	TRBV16	TRBJ1-1	TRBD1	TGTGCCAGCAGCCAAAGGGGGCAGGGGGACACTGAAGTTTTCTTT	CASSQRGQGDTEVFF
many	TRBV20-1	TRBJ1-1	NA	TGCAGTGCTAGAGATCCGATACAGCCCCAGGCTTTCTTT	CSARDPIQPQAFF
NA	TRBV20-1	TRBJ2-5	NA	TGCAGTGCTAGCTATACAGAGACCCAGTACTTC	CSASYTETQYF
many	TRBV20-1	TRBJ1-6	TRBD1	TGCAGTGCCGGGGACAGGAGAGGTAATTCACCCCTCCACTTT	CSAGDRRGNSPLHF
many	TRBV7-3	TRBJ2-1	TRBD2	TGTGCCAGCAGCTTCCTAGCGGGTGGGAACAATGAGCAGTTCTTC	CASSFLAGGNNEQFF